The 32 T cell receptor beta chains given below trace back to one sample, sequenced in a study of cytomegalovirus exposure and HLA in healthy donors. The PCR used 60 Vbeta and 13 Jbeta primers. Profiled with immunoSEQ multiplex PCR; TCRdb holds only in-frame clones, not every one. The sample consists of some 190,000 clones, approximately 80% of them appearing once. The sequenced material came from PBMCs. Receptor source: a girl aged 5 to 17 in good health and CMV-seropositive.

This clone came up once. This chain connects TRBV6-5 to TRBJ1-5; D is undetermined. Trimming removed 6 bases at V and 5 bases at J, with 14 bases between. Germline-derived CDR1 and CDR2 are MNHEY and SVGAGI. The CDR3 has 14 amino acids. The CDR3 DNA is TGTGCCAGCAGGAGCGAGGGAGGGCATCAGCCCCAGCATTTT. This gives the protein CASRSEGGHQPQHF.

The rearrangement links TRBV15 to TRBJ1-4; 7 bases map to TRBD1. This CDR3 is 16 amino acids long. V was clipped by 4 bases and J by 3 bases; unmatched bases: 8. CDR1 is LNHNV, CDR2 YYDKDF, per germline (reference sequence). The CDR3 DNA reads as TGTGCCACCAGCATCGGACTCGACAGGGCTAATGAAAAACTGTTTTTT. Protein sequence: CATSIGLDRANEKLFF.

This sequence joins TRBV29-1 and TRBJ2-7, with TRBD2 identical over 8 bases. V shed 4 bases, J shed 3 bases, and the junction held 5 bases outside the gene matches. Per germline, CDR1 SQVTM and CDR2 ANQGSEA. The CDR3 has 13 amino acids. The CDR3 loop is CSVGLALHYEQYF. CDR3 in DNA: TGCAGCGTTGGACTAGCGCTTCACTACGAGCAGTACTTC.

The chain has TRBV7-3 and TRBJ2-6; 7 bases match TRBD1. Germline CDR1 and CDR2: SGHTA and FQGTGA. The V segment lost 0 bases and the J segment 0 bases; nucleotides outside the gene matches: 5. CDR3 length: 18 amino acids. The CDR3 protein is CASSLTGTALSGANVLTF. The CDR3 DNA sequence: TGTGCCAGCAGCTTAACAGGGACAGCACTCTCTGGGGCCAACGTCCTGACTTTC.

This sequence joins TRBV11-2 and TRBJ2-7; D possibly corresponds to TRBD2 (5 bases). The CDR3 sequence is 15 residues long. Germline-derived CDR1 and CDR2 are SGHAT and FQNNGV. With 5 bases removed from V and 0 bases from J, the gap between germline ends came to 14 bases. CDR3 sequence: CASSPGTGSSYEQYF. The CDR3 region has the DNA TGTGCCAGCAGCCCCGGCACGGGGAGCTCCTACGAGCAGTACTTC.

This rearrangement joins TRBV7-8 to TRBJ2-7; 14 nucleotides agree with TRBD2. This CDR3 is built from 15 residues. Germline V gene sequence: CDR1 SGHVS, CDR2 FQNEAQ. After removal of 3 bases from V and 5 bases from J, the junction contained 3 bases not matched to a gene. In DNA, the CDR3 is TGTGCCAGCAGCTTGGGACTAGCGGGAGAGGACGAGCAGTACTTC. As protein: CASSLGLAGEDEQYF.

This chain connects TRBV10-3 to TRBJ1-5, with D possibly being TRBD1 (6 bases). With 6 bases removed from V and 2 bases from J, the gap between germline ends came to 14 bases. The germline V gene encodes CDR1 ENHRY and CDR2 SYGVKD. The CDR3 covers 15 residues. In DNA, the CDR3 is TGTGCCATCAGCAGGGGTGAGGCTGGCAATCAGCCCCAGCATTTT. It encodes CAISRGEAGNQPQHF.

The chain has TRBV20-1 and TRBJ2-5; no reliable D call. This CDR3 is 11 amino acids long. Germline V gene sequence: CDR1 DFQATT, CDR2 SNEGSKA (reference sequence). V lost 3 bases to trimming and J lost 3 bases, with 5 bases between them. The CDR3 DNA is TGCAGTGCTAGCCCAGAAGAGACCCAGTACTTC. This translates into CSASPEETQYF.

The chain couples TRBV6-4 to TRBJ2-6, with TRBD1 as a possible D gene (6 bases). The germline V gene has CDR1 MRHNA and CDR2 SNTAGT. The CDR3 loop spans 15 amino acids. Trimming left V 5 bases short and J 1 base short, with 9 bases between. Here the CDR3 DNA reads TGTGCCAGCAGTCAGGACAGTTCTGGGGCCAACGTCCTGACTTTC. Amino acid sequence: CASSQDSSGANVLTF.

J is TRBJ2-6 and V is TRBV29-1; 8 bases agree with TRBD1. The CDR3 is 16 residues long. Trimming removed 3 bases from V and 2 bases from J; junction bases left unmatched: 6. In germline, CDR1 is SQVTM, CDR2 ANQGSEA. The CDR3 DNA reads TGCAGCGTTGACTCACAGGGGGTTCCTGGGGCCAACGTCCTGACTTTC. Translating it yields CSVDSQGVPGANVLTF.

The genes are TRBV28 and TRBJ2-1, with TRBD1 matching 7 bases. After removal of 0 bases from V and 5 bases from J, the junction contained 10 bases not matched to a gene. CDR1 and CDR2 (germline): MDHEN, SYDVKM. CDR3 length equals 17 residues. For the CDR3, the DNA is TGTGCCAGCAGTTTATGGGGACAGAGTAGACTCCACAATGAGCAGTTCTTC. It encodes CASSLWGQSRLHNEQFF.

The rearrangement links TRBV7-9 to TRBJ2-7; 8 bases agree with TRBD1. This CDR3 region has 16 residues. J lost 2 bases, V lost 1 base, and 7 bases had no gene match. Looked up from germline, CDR1 is SEHNR and CDR2 is FQNEAQ (reference sequence). Here the CDR3 reads CASSLGHGTGTYEQYF. DNA of the CDR3: TGTGCCAGCAGCTTAGGCCACGGGACAGGAACCTACGAGCAGTACTTC.

The chain employs TRBV27 and TRBJ1-1; D gene ambiguous. In germline, CDR1 is MNHEY, CDR2 SMNVEV (reference sequence). V lost 1 base and J lost 8, with 11 bases in between. The CDR3 length is 13 residues. In DNA form, the CDR3 reads TGTGCCAGCAGTTTATTTCCTGGAGCAGAAGCTTTCTTT. This sequence encodes CASSLFPGAEAFF.

This chain links TRBV19 with TRBJ1-1; no firm D call. V gave up 6 bases and J gave up 10 bases, with 15 bases separating them. CDR1 and CDR2 from the germline V gene are LNHDA and SQIVND (reference sequence). The CDR3 length is 12 residues. This chain's CDR3 is CASSPYRFRAFF. CDR3 nucleotides: TGTGCCAGTAGCCCCTACAGATTCCGAGCTTTCTTT.

The chain couples TRBV19 to TRBJ2-3, with TRBD1 identical over 10 bases. With V trimmed by 6 bases and J by 2 bases, 5 bases remained unmatched. CDR1 is LNHDA and CDR2 is SQIVND in the germline V gene (reference sequence). This CDR3 comprises 15 residues. The CDR3 nucleotides read TGTGCCAGTAGGGAGGGACAGGGGTACACAGATACGCAGTATTTT. Protein product: CASREGQGYTDTQYF.

The rearrangement uses TRBV25-1 and TRBJ1-5; D gene uncertain. Per germline, CDR1 MGHDK and CDR2 SYGVNS. V dropped 3 bases and J dropped 3 bases, with 9 bases sitting between them. This CDR3 region has 14 residues. The CDR3 DNA reads TGTGCCAGCAGTGATTCCCTCCCCAATCAGCCCCAGCATTTT. This gives the protein CASSDSLPNQPQHF.

The chain recombines TRBV13 with TRBJ2-5, with 10 bases aligning to TRBD1. Germline values: CDR1 PRHDT, CDR2 FYEKMQ (reference sequence). J was trimmed by 3 bases and V by 3 bases; bases with no gene match: 1. This CDR3 is 14 amino acids long. CDR3 in amino acids: CASSFGTGEETQYF. DNA for the CDR3: TGTGCCAGCAGCTTTGGGACAGGGGAAGAGACCCAGTACTTC. The full variable domain, its missing parts supplied by reference TRBV13 and TRBJ2-5, is AAGVIQSPRHLIKEKRETATLKCYPIPRHDTVYWYQQGPGQDPQFLISFYEKMQSDKGSIPDRFSAQQFSDYHSELNMSSLELGDSALYFCASSFGTGEETQYFGPGTRLLVL.

J is TRBJ1-5 and V is TRBV12-5; perhaps TRBD1 as D (6 bases). CDR3 size: 17 residues. Germline V gene lookup returns CDR1 LGHNT and CDR2 FRNRAP. V was clipped by 2 bases and J by 0 bases, with 14 bases between them. The CDR3 loop is CASGLLGGDDSNQPQHF. The CDR3 region has the DNA TGTGCTAGTGGTTTGTTAGGGGGAGACGATAGCAATCAGCCCCAGCATTTT.

The DNA of the CDR3 is TGCGCCAGCAGCCAAGTAACAGGGGGCAATCAGCCCCAGCATTTT. Its protein is CASSQVTGGNQPQHF. The chain carries TRBV4-1 and TRBJ1-5; 7 bases match TRBD1. CDR3 size: 15 residues. In germline, CDR1 is MGHRA, CDR2 YSYEKL. V was clipped by 1 base and J by 2 bases; unmatched bases: 2.

Here the CDR3 reads CASSLKTPGLVYEQYF. For the CDR3, the DNA is TGCGCCAGCAGCTTGAAAACCCCGGGACTAGTCTACGAGCAGTACTTC. The chain employs TRBV5-1 and TRBJ2-7; TRBD2 matches at 8 bases. Germline CDR1 and CDR2: SGHRS and YFSETQ. The CDR3 spans 16 residues. Trimming took 1 base from V and 3 from J; bases not matched to a gene: 9.

The chain couples TRBV10-3 to TRBJ2-1; no clear D. Germline V CDR1 and CDR2: ENHRY, SYGVKD. V gave up 0 bases and J gave up 6 bases, with 12 bases separating them. The CDR3 length is 15 residues. CDR3 in DNA: TGTGCCATCAGTGAGTCGGTGGTGATCGGCAATGAGCAGTTCTTC. Its protein is CAISESVVIGNEQFF.

The chain links TRBV19 to TRBJ2-3; 7 bases match TRBD1. Trimming at V came to 1 base and at J to 3 bases, leaving 4 bases not matched to a gene. The length of the CDR3 is 15 residues. Germline V gives CDR1 LNHDA, CDR2 SQIVND (reference sequence). CDR3 in DNA: TGTGCCAGTAGTATAGGAGGGGGCGGAACAGATACGCAGTATTTT. Translated, it gives CASSIGGGGTDTQYF.

The chain uses TRBV19 and TRBJ1-1, with D possibly matching TRBD1 (5 bases). The V and J ends lost 9 bases and 5 bases respectively, with 25 bases between them. CDR3 length equals 16 residues. Germline CDR1 reads LNHDA; CDR2 reads SQIVND (reference sequence). CDR3 sequence: CASRPPRTSVETEAFF. Here the CDR3 DNA reads TGTGCCAGCCGACCGCCTAGGACATCCGTGGAGACTGAAGCTTTCTTT.

The genes are TRBV7-6 and TRBJ1-1, with TRBD1 matching 11 bases. The junction had 11 bases not matched to a gene; V was cut back by 1 base and J by 4 bases. The CDR3 is made up of 18 amino acids. Germline lookup yields CDR1 SGHVS and CDR2 FNYEAQ. In DNA, the CDR3 is TGTGCCAGCAGCTTAGGGCCCCGGGTGGGGACAGGGGGCACTGAAGCTTTCTTT. As protein: CASSLGPRVGTGGTEAFF.

The chain links TRBV30 to TRBJ1-1, with TRBD1 matching over 7 bases. The CDR3 contains 13 residues. Trimming cost V 5 bases and J 4 bases; bases outside gene matches: 7. Germline lookup yields CDR1 GTSNPN and CDR2 SVGIG (reference sequence). CDR3 protein: CAWAMDRSTEAFF. The DNA of the CDR3 is TGTGCCTGGGCCATGGACAGGTCCACTGAAGCTTTCTTT.

The V gene is TRBV7-9, the J gene TRBJ2-7, with D perhaps matching TRBD1 (5 bases). V lost 1 base to trimming and J lost 5 bases, with 12 bases between them. The CDR3 has 14 residues. Germline assignment: CDR1 SEHNR and CDR2 FQNEAQ (reference sequence). This CDR3 reads CASSLDRYPDEQYF. The CDR3 nucleotides are TGTGCCAGCAGCTTAGACAGGTACCCCGACGAGCAGTACTTC.

This clone was counted a few times. The chain recombines TRBV29-1 with TRBJ2-5; the D gene is possibly TRBD1 (5 bases). With the DNA end fitting TRBJ2-7 better, the J assignment may be wrong. This CDR3 region has 14 residues. Germline CDR1 and CDR2: SQVTM and ANQGSEA. The CDR3 nucleotides are TGCAGCGTTGAACAGGGCACAGCTTCCTACGAGCAGTACTTC. The encoded protein is CSVEQGTASYEQYF.

The chain couples TRBV7-9 to TRBJ2-5, with no clear D. The tail of the sequence fits TRBJ2-7 better, so the J call may be wrong. Per germline, CDR1 SEHNR and CDR2 FQNEAQ (reference sequence). The CDR3 loop spans 14 amino acids. CDR3 nucleotide sequence: TGTGCCAGCAGCTTATGTGGAGCGTCCTACGAGCAGTACTTC. It codes for CASSLCGASYEQYF.

The chain couples TRBV4-2 to TRBJ2-7, with a weak D call TRBD1 (5 bases). V was pared by 1 base and J by 5 bases, with 12 bases between. From germline, CDR1 is LGHNA and CDR2 YNFKEQ. CDR3 length: 14 amino acids. The CDR3 here is CASSQVQGRDEQYF. The CDR3 DNA sequence: TGTGCCAGCAGCCAAGTCCAGGGTAGGGACGAGCAGTACTTC.

This clone has only a few counts. V usage is TRBV6-5 and J usage is TRBJ2-7, with D possibly TRBD2 on 6 matching bases. CDR3 length: 15 amino acids. The V end lost 0 bases, the J end lost 3 bases, and 12 bases lay between the germline ends. Germline V gene lookup returns CDR1 MNHEY and CDR2 SVGAGI. The CDR3 bases are TGTGCCAGCAGTTACTCGATCGGAGGGTTCTACGAGCAGTACTTC. This encodes CASSYSIGGFYEQYF.

CDR3 sequence (DNA): TGTGCCTGGAGTGTACGGGAGGGGAGAGATACGCAGTATTTT. Amino acid sequence: CAWSVREGRDTQYF. J is TRBJ2-3 and V is TRBV30; TRBD2 agrees at 8 bases. Germline CDR1 reads GTSNPN; CDR2 reads SVGIG (reference sequence). There are 14 residues in the CDR3. V gave up 0 bases and J gave up 5 bases; unmatched junction bases: 4.

This sequence joins TRBV5-1 and TRBJ2-1, with D perhaps TRBD2 (5 bases). Trimming took off 1 base at V and 10 bases at J, with 15 bases between the two ends. This CDR3 is 14 amino acids long. Germline CDR1 and CDR2: SGHRS and YFSETQ. The CDR3 DNA reads TGCGCCAGCAGCTTGCACGAGGGAGTAGGCGAGCAGTTCTTC. Its protein product is CASSLHEGVGEQFF.